This T cell receptor (beta chain) came from a study of T cell responses to AZD1222 COVID-19 vaccine. Data came from immunoSEQ multiplex PCR; TCRdb stores just in-frame clones and leaves some out. The table includes 100,000 to 150,000 clones, approximately 90% detected once. This CDR3 is built from 15 residues. Germline V gene sequence: CDR1 KGHDR, CDR2 SFDVKD. V dropped 6 bases and J dropped 0 bases, with 8 bases sitting between them. The source material was peripheral blood, sampled 28 days after the second AZD1222 dose. The sequence was collected from an adult who received the AZD1222 COVID-19 vaccine. The rearrangement uses TRBV24-1 and TRBJ2-6; D call uncertain. CDR3 sequence: CATSPPNSGANVLTF. CDR3 nucleotides: TGTGCCACCAGTCCCCCCAACTCTGGGGCCAACGTCCTGACTTTC.